This TCR beta chain was sequenced during a study of OX40 agonist ivuxolimab in advanced cancers. Study-level background: Every 2 weeks, ivuxolimab was infused into the patients intravenously at between 0.01 and 10 mg/kg. Three individuals attained partial responses, comprising one hepatocellular carcinoma case and two cutaneous melanoma cases.

Trimming at V came to 1 base and at J to 5 bases, leaving 3 bases not matched to a gene. This CDR3 has 15 residues. Per the germline V gene, CDR1 is ENHRY and CDR2 is SYGVKD. General study results and limits: Average numbers of expanded clones were greater in CD8+ T cells than in CD4+. Normalized T-cell clonal expansion was also low in some nonresponders.

Clones were read by immunoSEQ multiplex PCR, and TCRdb kept only the in-frame ones, dropping some. Among about 55,000 clones listed, around 87% were seen once. About this clone itself: Its antigen is undetermined.

This material consisted of CD4+ or CD8+ T cells sorted from blood, taken in a trial of the OX40 agonist ivuxolimab. The TCR originated in an adult with an advanced solid tumor such as melanoma, head and neck, liver or kidney cancer. The chain has TRBV10-3 and TRBJ2-1; 9 positions agree with TRBD2. This CDR3 is CAISELAGVNNEQFF. The DNA for the CDR3 is TGTGCCATCAGTGAGTTAGCGGGAGTAAACAATGAGCAGTTCTTC.